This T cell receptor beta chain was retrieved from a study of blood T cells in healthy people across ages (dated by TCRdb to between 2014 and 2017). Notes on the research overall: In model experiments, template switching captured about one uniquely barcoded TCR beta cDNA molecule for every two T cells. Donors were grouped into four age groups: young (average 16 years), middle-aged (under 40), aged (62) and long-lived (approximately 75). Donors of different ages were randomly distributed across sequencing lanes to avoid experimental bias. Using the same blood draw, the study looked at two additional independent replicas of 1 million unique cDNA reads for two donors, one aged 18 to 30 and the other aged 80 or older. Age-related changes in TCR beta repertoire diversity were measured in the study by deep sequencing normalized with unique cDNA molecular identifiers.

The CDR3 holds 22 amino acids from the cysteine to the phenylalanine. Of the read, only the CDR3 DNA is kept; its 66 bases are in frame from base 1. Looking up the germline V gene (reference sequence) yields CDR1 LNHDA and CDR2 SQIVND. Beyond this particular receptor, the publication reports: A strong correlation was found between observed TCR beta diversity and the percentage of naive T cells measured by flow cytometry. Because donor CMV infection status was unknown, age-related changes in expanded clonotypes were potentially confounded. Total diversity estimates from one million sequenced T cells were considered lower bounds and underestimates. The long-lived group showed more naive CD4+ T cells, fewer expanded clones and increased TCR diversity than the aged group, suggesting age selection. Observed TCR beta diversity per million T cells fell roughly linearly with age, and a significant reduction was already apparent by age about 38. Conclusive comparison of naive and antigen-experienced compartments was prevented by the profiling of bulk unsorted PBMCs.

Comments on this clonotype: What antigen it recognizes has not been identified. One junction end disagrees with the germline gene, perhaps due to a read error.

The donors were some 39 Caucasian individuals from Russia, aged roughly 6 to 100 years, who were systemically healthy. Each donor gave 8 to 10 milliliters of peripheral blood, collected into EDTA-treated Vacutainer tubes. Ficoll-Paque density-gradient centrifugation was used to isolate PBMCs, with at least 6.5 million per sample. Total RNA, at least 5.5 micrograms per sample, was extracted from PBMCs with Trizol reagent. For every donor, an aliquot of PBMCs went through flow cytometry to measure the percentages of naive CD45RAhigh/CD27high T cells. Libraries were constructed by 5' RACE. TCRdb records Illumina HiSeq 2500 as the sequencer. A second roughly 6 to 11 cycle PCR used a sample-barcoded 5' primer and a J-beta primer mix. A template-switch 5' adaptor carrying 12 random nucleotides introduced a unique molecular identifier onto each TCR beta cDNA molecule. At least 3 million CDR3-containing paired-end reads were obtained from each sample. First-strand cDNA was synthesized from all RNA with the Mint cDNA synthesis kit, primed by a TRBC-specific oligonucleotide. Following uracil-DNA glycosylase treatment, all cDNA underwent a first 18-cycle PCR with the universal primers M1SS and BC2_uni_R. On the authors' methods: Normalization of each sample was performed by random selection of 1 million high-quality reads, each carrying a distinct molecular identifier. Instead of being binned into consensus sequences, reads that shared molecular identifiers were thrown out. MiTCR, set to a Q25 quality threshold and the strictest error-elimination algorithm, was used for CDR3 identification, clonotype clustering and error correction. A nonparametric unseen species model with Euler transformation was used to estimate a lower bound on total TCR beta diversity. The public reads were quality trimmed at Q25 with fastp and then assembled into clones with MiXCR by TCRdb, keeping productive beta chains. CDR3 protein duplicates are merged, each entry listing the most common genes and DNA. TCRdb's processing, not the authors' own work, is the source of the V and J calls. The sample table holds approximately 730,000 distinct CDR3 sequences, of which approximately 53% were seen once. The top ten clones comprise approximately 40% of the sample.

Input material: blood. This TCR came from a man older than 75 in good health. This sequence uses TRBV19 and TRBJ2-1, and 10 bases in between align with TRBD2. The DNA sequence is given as TGTGCCAGTACTCCGGGACACCCGAGGACTAGCGGATTCCCCTCCCGCTACGATGAGCAGTTCTTC. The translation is CASTPGHPRTSGFPSRYDEQFF.